This T cell receptor (beta chain) is from a study of T cell changes during pregnancy in multiple sclerosis (dated by TCRdb to the late 2010s). Study-wide context: The study examined how the T cell repertoire changed over the course of pregnancy in women with multiple sclerosis.

Of note for this clone: The antigen it binds to is not known. Qualities for individual bases were not recorded, and no much larger clone is one base off.

Library prep was done by the immunoSEQ multiplex PCR assay. Not all clones reach the TCRdb copy of this immuneACCESS table, which keeps in-frame sequences only. Checked studies attribute under half of the gap to unresolved V genes and leave the rest unexplained. This sample has some 77,000 clones in its table, and 70% to 90% of those were observed once. The ten largest clonotypes hold around 1.8% of the sample. From the germline V gene, CDR1 is SNHLY and CDR2 is FYNNEI. The germline ends are 15 bases apart after V is trimmed by 6 bases and J by 0 bases. The cysteine opens and the phenylalanine closes a CDR3 of 16 amino acids. The retained sequence is limited to the CDR3, 48 bases, with the frame set at the first base.

The receptor chain draws on TRBV2 and TRBJ1-5; the D segment could be TRBD1, given 5 matching bases. This receptor was identified in a female donor with multiple sclerosis, enrolled in a pregnancy study. The input for sequencing was peripheral blood, taken before pregnancy. DNA sequence: TGTGCCAGCAGCGGGGGGGTTGGCTATAGCAATCAGCCCCAGCATTTT. Translated, this gives CASSGGVGYSNQPQHF. When the CDR3 is completed using the reference TRBV2 and TRBJ1-5 genes on either side, the full variable domain is EPEVTQTPSHQVTQMGQEVILRCVPISNHLYFYWYRQILGQKVEFLVSFYNNEISEKSEIFDDQFSVERPDGSNFTLKIRSTKLEDSAMYFCASSGGVGYSNQPQHFGDGTRLSIL.